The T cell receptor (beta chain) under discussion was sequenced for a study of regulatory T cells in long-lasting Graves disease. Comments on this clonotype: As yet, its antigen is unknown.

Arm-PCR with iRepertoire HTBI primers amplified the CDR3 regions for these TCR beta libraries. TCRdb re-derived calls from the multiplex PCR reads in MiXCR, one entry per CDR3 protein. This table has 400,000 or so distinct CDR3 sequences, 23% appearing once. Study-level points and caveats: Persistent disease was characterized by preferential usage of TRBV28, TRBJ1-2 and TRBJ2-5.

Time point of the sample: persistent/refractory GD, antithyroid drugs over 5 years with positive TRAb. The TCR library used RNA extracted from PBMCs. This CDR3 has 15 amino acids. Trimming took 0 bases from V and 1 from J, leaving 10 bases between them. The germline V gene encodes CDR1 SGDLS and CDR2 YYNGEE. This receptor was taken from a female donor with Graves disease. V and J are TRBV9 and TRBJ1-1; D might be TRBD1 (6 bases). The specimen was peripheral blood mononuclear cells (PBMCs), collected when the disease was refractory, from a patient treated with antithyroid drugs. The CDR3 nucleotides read TGTGCCAGCAGCGTAGCCGGACAGAAGAACACTGAAGCTTTCTTT. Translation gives CASSVAGQKNTEAFF.